These 21 T cell receptor beta chains were all obtained from the same sample, sequenced in a study of T cell responses to AZD1222 COVID-19 vaccine. Clones were read by immunoSEQ multiplex PCR, and TCRdb kept only the in-frame ones, dropping some. The sample has hundreds of thousands of clones, roughly 93% seen once. Sequencing used peripheral blood, obtained 28 days after the second AZD1222 dose. The receptors stem from an adult who received the AZD1222 COVID-19 vaccine.

J is TRBJ2-7 and V is TRBV9; a weak D match, TRBD2 (6 bases). The CDR3 has 15 amino acids. From germline, CDR1 is SGDLS and CDR2 YYNGEE. Trimming removed 3 bases at V and 5 bases at J, with 18 bases between. The CDR3 nucleotides read TGTGCCAGCAGCGCTGGGCAAGGAGGGACCGACGAGCAGTACTTC. Its protein is CASSAGQGGTDEQYF.

CDR3 DNA: TGTGCCAGCAGCTGGACCCGCACCATAGATACGCAGTATTTT. This sequence encodes CASSWTRTIDTQYF. J is TRBJ2-3 and V is TRBV7-2; D is unclear. The germline CDR1 and CDR2 sequences are SGHTA and FQGNSA. The CDR3 consists of 14 residues. V lost 4 bases and J lost 5, with 13 bases in between.

The chain joins TRBV4-2 to TRBJ2-3, with a tentative D call TRBD2 (5 bases). The CDR3 is 16 amino acids. With 4 bases removed from V and 3 bases from J, the gap between germline ends came to 17 bases. The germline V gene has CDR1 LGHNA and CDR2 YNFKEQ. For the CDR3, the DNA is TGTGCCAGCAGCCCGCAGGAGCGGATGGGGACAGATACGCAGTATTTT. Protein sequence: CASSPQERMGTDTQYF.

The chain links TRBV2 to TRBJ2-1; the match to TRBD1 covers 8 bases. Germline V gene data show CDR1 as SNHLY and CDR2 as FYNNEI. CDR3 length: 14 residues. J lost 5 bases, V lost 7 bases, and 7 bases had no gene match. CDR3 sequence reads: CASNERTGNNEQFF. The CDR3 DNA reads TGTGCCAGCAACGAACGGACAGGGAACAATGAGCAGTTCTTC.

The chain recombines TRBV15 with TRBJ1-5; 7 bases match TRBD1. The germline V gene encodes CDR1 LNHNV and CDR2 YYDKDF (reference sequence). CDR3 length: 15 residues. V was clipped by 1 base and J by 6 bases; unmatched bases: 6. CDR3 nucleotides: TGTGCCACCAGCAGAGGGGAGGGGGCTGGTCAGCCCCAGCATTTT. Translated: CATSRGEGAGQPQHF.

This clone was recorded only once. The V and J genes are TRBV6-5 and TRBJ1-2, with D unclear. The length of the CDR3 is 14 residues. Germline CDR1 MNHEY, CDR2 SVGAGI. V dropped 6 bases and J dropped 8 bases, with 19 bases sitting between them. The CDR3 region has the DNA TGTGCCAGCAGCCCAGACAATCCGCGGCTGGGCTACACCTTC. It codes for CASSPDNPRLGYTF.

This rearrangement joins TRBV11-2 to TRBJ1-2; 7 bases map to TRBD1. With V trimmed by 5 bases and J by 7 bases, 16 bases remained unmatched. The CDR3 covers 16 residues. CDR1 and CDR2 from the germline V gene are SGHAT and FQNNGV. CDR3 in amino acids: CASSAGQAGDVRGYTF. CDR3 nucleotide sequence: TGTGCCAGCAGCGCTGGACAGGCGGGGGATGTGCGTGGCTACACCTTC.

The chain links TRBV18 to TRBJ2-1; D might be TRBD2 (6 bases). This CDR3 region has 13 residues. Germline V gene sequence: CDR1 KGHSH, CDR2 LQKENI. The germline V and J ends were trimmed by 6 bases and 6 bases, with 12 bases remaining between them. The CDR3 sequence: CASSTGGGNEQFF. The CDR3 coding sequence is TGTGCCAGCTCCACCGGGGGTGGCAATGAGCAGTTCTTC.

The chain carries TRBV6-5 and TRBJ2-5; possibly TRBD2 for D (6 bases). In germline, CDR1 is MNHEY, CDR2 SVGAGI. V dropped 5 bases and J dropped 7 bases, with 11 bases sitting between them. The CDR3 is 12 amino acids. The CDR3 nucleotides are TGTGCCAGCAGTCGGGAGTTCGGGACCCAGTACTTC. It is translated as CASSREFGTQYF.

The chain recombines TRBV29-1 with TRBJ2-7, with D hard to call. Germline CDR1 SQVTM, CDR2 ANQGSEA. With 4 bases removed from V and 0 bases from J, the gap between germline ends came to 10 bases. This CDR3 is built from 13 residues. CDR3 residues: CSVAQGNSYEQYF. CDR3 DNA: TGCAGCGTTGCGCAAGGGAACTCCTACGAGCAGTACTTC.

The chain links TRBV7-9 to TRBJ2-1, with D perhaps being TRBD1 or TRBD2 (5 bases each). Germline V gene lookup returns CDR1 SEHNR and CDR2 FQNEAQ (reference sequence). The CDR3 has 13 amino acids. V lost 6 bases and J lost 8, with 14 bases in between. In nucleotides, the CDR3 is TGTGCCAGCAGGTTTTCAAGAGGGGATGAGCAGTTCTTC. Amino acid sequence: CASRFSRGDEQFF.

This sequence joins TRBV2 and TRBJ1-3; D is undetermined. The germline V gene encodes CDR1 SNHLY and CDR2 FYNNEI. This CDR3 is 14 amino acids long. The V and J ends lost 3 bases and 5 bases respectively, with 11 bases between them. In nucleotides, the CDR3 is TGTGCCAGCAGTGACCCCCGTCGAAGAAACACCATATATTTT. Translating gives CASSDPRRRNTIYF.

The chain is built from TRBV11-2 and TRBJ1-2; D perhaps matches TRBD1 (5 bases). The CDR3 length is 14 residues. The V and J ends lost 6 bases and 4 bases respectively, with 15 bases between them. Germline values: CDR1 SGHAT, CDR2 FQNNGV. CDR3 in DNA: TGTGCCAGCAGAAGGTGGGGCAACTCCTATGGCTACACCTTC. This encodes CASRRWGNSYGYTF.

This clone was picked up one time. The CDR3 is CASLPTGRNQPQHF. The CDR3 bases are TGTGCCAGCCTACCGACAGGCAGGAATCAGCCCCAGCATTTT. The V gene is TRBV19, the J gene TRBJ1-5; tentatively, D is TRBD1 (6 bases). The ends were cut back, 9 bases at V and 4 bases at J, with 16 bases in the middle. The length of the CDR3 is 14 residues. In germline, CDR1 is LNHDA, CDR2 SQIVND (reference sequence).

The V call is TRBV4-1, the J call TRBJ2-5; D not certain. The length of the CDR3 is 13 residues. Germline lookup yields CDR1 MGHRA and CDR2 YSYEKL. Trimming cost V 3 bases and J 7 bases, with 12 bases left between them. The CDR3: CASSQRPAVTQYF. CDR3 coding DNA: TGCGCCAGCAGCCAGAGGCCGGCGGTGACCCAGTACTTC.

CDR3: CASSLGLAGGPGTGELFF. CDR3 sequence (DNA): TGTGCCAGCAGCTTGGGACTAGCGGGGGGGCCGGGCACCGGGGAGCTGTTTTTT. The chain employs TRBV5-4 and TRBJ2-2, with 14 bases identical to TRBD2. Trimming at V came to 0 bases and at J to 4 bases, leaving 5 bases not matched to a gene. Germline values: CDR1 SGHNT, CDR2 YYREEE (reference sequence). CDR3 length: 18 residues.

The chain links TRBV20-1 to TRBJ2-1; the D is unclear. CDR3 length: 13 amino acids. V gave up 3 bases and J gave up 6 bases, with 12 bases separating them. Germline values: CDR1 DFQATT, CDR2 SNEGSKA (reference sequence). This CDR3 reads CSASKPSSNEQFF. The CDR3 bases are TGCAGTGCTAGTAAACCAAGCTCCAATGAGCAGTTCTTC.

The chain employs TRBV5-6 and TRBJ2-7, with D possibly TRBD1 on 5 matching bases. Per the germline V gene, CDR1 is SGHDT and CDR2 is YYEEEE. The CDR3 spans 14 residues. The germline V and J ends were trimmed by 1 base and 6 bases, with 14 bases remaining between them. The CDR3 sequence is CASSLHTGYLEQYF. CDR3 nucleotides: TGTGCCAGCAGCTTGCACACAGGCTATCTCGAGCAGTACTTC.

In this sample, this clone turned up a few times. Here the CDR3 reads CASSSDLDFTEAFF. CDR3 in DNA: TGTGCCAGCAGCTCCGACCTGGACTTCACTGAAGCTTTCTTT. This chain uses TRBV11-2 with TRBJ1-1; D ambiguous. The V gene lost 4 bases and the J gene lost 4 bases, with 13 bases spanning the gap. This CDR3 has 14 amino acids. Per germline, CDR1 SGHAT and CDR2 FQNNGV. The full variable domain, with the rest looked up from reference TRBV11-2 and TRBJ1-1, is EAGVAQSPRYKIIEKRQSVAFWCNPISGHATLYWYQQILGQGPKLLIQFQNNGVVDDSQLPKDRFSAERLKGVDSTLKIQPAKLEDSAVYLCASSSDLDFTEAFFGQGTRLTVV.

The gene calls are TRBV2 and TRBJ2-3; D is ambiguous. CDR1 and CDR2 (germline): SNHLY, FYNNEI. The V gene lost 2 bases and the J gene lost 4 bases, with 10 bases spanning the gap. CDR3 length equals 14 residues. The CDR3 sequence is CASSEQVSADTQYF. CDR3 nucleotides: TGTGCCAGCAGTGAACAAGTTTCAGCAGATACGCAGTATTTT.

This chain uses TRBV10-3 with TRBJ1-1; no reliable D call. Trimming stripped 8 bases from V and 3 bases from J, with 10 bases between. The CDR3 runs 12 residues. Germline CDR1 ENHRY, CDR2 SYGVKD. The CDR3 coding sequence is TGTGCCATCCGGACGGCGGACACTGAAGCTTTCTTT. Translating gives CAIRTADTEAFF.